The 5 T cell receptor beta chains listed next were all sequenced from one sample in a study of blood T cell repertoires in COVID-19. Sequencing used immunoSEQ multiplex PCR; TCRdb keeps in-frame clones, though not all of them. The sample has tens of thousands of clones, roughly 87% seen once. Material for sequencing was peripheral blood. The source is a man aged 55 to 70 with active COVID-19.

This clone is a singleton in its sample. The chain links TRBV9 to TRBJ2-1, with a weak D call TRBD2 (5 bases). The CDR3 consists of 12 residues. Between the trimmed V and J ends, which lost 2 bases and 12 bases, there was a span of 12 bases. Germline V gene sequence: CDR1 SGDLS, CDR2 YYNGEE. The CDR3 bases are TGTGCCAGCAGCGTTGGGTCCGAGGGGCAGTTCTTC. Its protein product is CASSVGSEGQFF.

This clone was seen once. The chain combines TRBV5-1 with TRBJ2-1, with 11 nucleotides matching TRBD2. From germline, CDR1 is SGHRS and CDR2 YFSETQ. The CDR3 is made up of 17 amino acids. Trimming removed 4 bases from V and 0 bases from J; junction bases left unmatched: 6. The CDR3 loop reads CASSTGLAEPSYNEQFF. The CDR3 nucleotides read TGCGCCAGCAGCACGGGACTAGCGGAGCCCTCCTACAATGAGCAGTTCTTC.

The chain is built from TRBV14 and TRBJ2-1, with 7 positions matching TRBD2. The V and J ends lost 4 bases and 0 bases, in that order; junction bases with no gene match: 6. The CDR3 runs to 16 residues. CDR1 and CDR2 from the germline V gene are SGHDN and FVKESK. CDR3 amino acids: CASSRSGTSSYNEQFF. The CDR3 nucleotides read TGTGCCAGCAGCCGGAGCGGGACCAGCTCCTACAATGAGCAGTTCTTC.

The J gene is TRBJ2-3, the V gene TRBV27; no clear D. Trimming cost V 4 bases and J 0 bases, with 14 bases left between them. Germline values: CDR1 MNHEY, CDR2 SMNVEV (reference sequence). The CDR3 length is 16 residues. The CDR3 spells CASSSPSSSSTDTQYF. The CDR3 nucleotides read TGTGCCAGCAGTTCTCCCTCAAGTAGCAGCACAGATACGCAGTATTTT.

CDR3 sequence (DNA): TGTGCCACCAGTGAGCCGGCAGGGGCATACAATGAGCAGTTCTTC. This gives the protein CATSEPAGAYNEQFF. The rearrangement joins TRBV24-1 to TRBJ2-1; TRBD1 might be the D (6 bases). The V end lost 4 bases, the J end lost 4 bases, and 13 bases lay between the germline ends. The CDR3 sequence is 15 residues long. Germline V gene data show CDR1 as KGHDR and CDR2 as SFDVKD.